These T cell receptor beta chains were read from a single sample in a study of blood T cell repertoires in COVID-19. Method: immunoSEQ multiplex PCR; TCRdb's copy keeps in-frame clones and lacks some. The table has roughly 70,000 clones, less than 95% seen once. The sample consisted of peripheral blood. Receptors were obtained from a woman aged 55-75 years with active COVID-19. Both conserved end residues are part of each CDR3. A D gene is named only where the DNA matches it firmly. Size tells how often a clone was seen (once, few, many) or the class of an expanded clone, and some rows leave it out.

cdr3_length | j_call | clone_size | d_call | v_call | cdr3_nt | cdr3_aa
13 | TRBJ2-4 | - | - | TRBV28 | TGTGCCAGCAGCTCACGCGGGACGGACATTCAGTACTTC | CASSSRGTDIQYF
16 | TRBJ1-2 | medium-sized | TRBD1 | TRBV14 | TGTGCCAGCAGCGGCCGGGACAGGGGGCAAGTTTATGGCTACACCTTC | CASSGRDRGQVYGYTF
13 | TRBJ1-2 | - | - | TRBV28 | TGTGCCAGCAGCTTGACAGTTCCTACGGGCTACACCTTC | CASSLTVPTGYTF
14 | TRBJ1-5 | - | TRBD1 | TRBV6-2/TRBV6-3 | TGTGCCAGCAGTACAGACAGGGACAATCAGCCCCAGCATTTT | CASSTDRDNQPQHF
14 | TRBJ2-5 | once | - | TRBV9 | TGTGCCAGCAGCGTAGTCGGGGGTGGAGAGACCCAGTACTTC | CASSVVGGGETQYF
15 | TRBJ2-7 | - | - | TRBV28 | TGTGCCAGCAGTCCCATTCAACAGAGAAAGTACGAGCAGTACTTC | CASSPIQQRKYEQYF
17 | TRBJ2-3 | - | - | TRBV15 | TGTGCCACCAGCAGACCACAAGGGGTTAGAACGCCCGATACGCAGTATTTT | CATSRPQGVRTPDTQYF
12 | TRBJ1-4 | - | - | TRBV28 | TGTGCCAGCAGTTCGGGGGTTGAAAAACTGTTTTTT | CASSSGVEKLFF
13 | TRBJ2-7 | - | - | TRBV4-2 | TGTGCCAGCAGCCAAGTCAGGCCCGGGAGGCAGTACTTC | CASSQVRPGRQYF
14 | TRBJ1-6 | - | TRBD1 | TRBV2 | TGTGCCAGCCGTTTGGGACAGGGTTTTTCACCCCTCCACTTT | CASRLGQGFSPLHF
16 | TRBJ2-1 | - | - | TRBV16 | TGTGCCAGCAGCCCTGGCGCCTCTAGCTCCTACAATGAGCAGTTCTTC | CASSPGASSSYNEQFF
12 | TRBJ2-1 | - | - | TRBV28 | TGTGCCAGCAGTTTTCATCGGCGGGAGCAGTTCTTC | CASSFHRREQFF
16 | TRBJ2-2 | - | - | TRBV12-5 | TGTGCTAGTGGCCTTGGGGGGACCCCAGTTTCCGGGGAGCTGTTTTTT | CASGLGGTPVSGELFF
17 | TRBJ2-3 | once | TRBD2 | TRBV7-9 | TGTGCCAGCAGCTTTCCCGAGCGGGAGGGAAGCACAGATACGCAGTATTTT | CASSFPEREGSTDTQYF
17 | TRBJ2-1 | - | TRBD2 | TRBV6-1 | TGTGCCAGCAGTGATCAAACCTCCGGGACTAGTGGCGATGAGCAGTTCTTC | CASSDQTSGTSGDEQFF
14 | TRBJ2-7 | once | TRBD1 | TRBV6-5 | TGTGCCAGCAGTAAAACAGGGGGCCGTTACGAGCAGTACTTC | CASSKTGGRYEQYF
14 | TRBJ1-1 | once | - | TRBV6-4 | TGTGCCAGCAGCGACGAAATCTTTAGCGCTGAAGCTTTCTTT | CASSDEIFSAEAFF
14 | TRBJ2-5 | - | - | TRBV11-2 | TGTGCCAGCAGCTTAGGAGGAAGTGGAGAGACCCAGTACTTC | CASSLGGSGETQYF
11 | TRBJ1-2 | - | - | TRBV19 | TGTGCCAGTAGATATTTCTACGGCTACACCTTC | CASRYFYGYTF
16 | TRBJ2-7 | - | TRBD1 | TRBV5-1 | TGCGCCAGCAACGATGGGACAGGGGGCTCCGGCGACGAGCAGTACTTC | CASNDGTGGSGDEQYF
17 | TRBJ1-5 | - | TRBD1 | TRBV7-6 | TGTGCCAGCAGCTCTATGTTCGACAGGGGCAGGGATCAGCCCCAGCATTTT | CASSSMFDRGRDQPQHF
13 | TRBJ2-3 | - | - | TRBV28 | TGTGCCACGACACGACAGCCCACAGATACGCAGTATTTT | CATTRQPTDTQYF
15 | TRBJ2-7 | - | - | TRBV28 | TGTGCCAGCAGTTTTACCGGGACTGGAGCCTACGAGCAGTACTTC | CASSFTGTGAYEQYF
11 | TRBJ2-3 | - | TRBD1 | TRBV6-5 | TGTGCCAGCAGTTGGGACAGGGCGGTAAATTTT | CASSWDRAVNF
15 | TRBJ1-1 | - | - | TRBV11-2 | TGTGCCAGCAGCTTAGTGCGCACAGAGAACACTGAAGCTTTCTTT | CASSLVRTENTEAFF
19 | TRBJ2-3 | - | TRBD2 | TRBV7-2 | TGTGCCAGCAGCCGCGGGGGGACTAGCGGGGAAGGCCCCCCCGTACGGCAGTATTTT | CASSRGGTSGEGPPVRQYF
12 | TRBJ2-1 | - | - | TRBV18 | TGTGCCAGCTCACCACCGGGAGACCTCCAGTTCTTC | CASSPPGDLQFF